This T cell receptor beta chain was captured by sequencing in a study of T cells in Graves' hyperthyroidism and ophthalmopathy. V dropped 3 bases and J dropped 7 bases, with 19 bases sitting between them. CDR1 LNHDA and CDR2 SQIVND come from the germline V gene (reference sequence). The length of the CDR3 is 16 residues. RNA transcripts served as the template for amplifying TCR beta CDR3 regions. The study used the HTBI primer set for a first-round RT-PCR of the TCR CDR3. TCRdb re-called the multiplex PCR reads through MiXCR, storing one row per CDR3 protein. Of around 690,000 distinct CDR3 sequences listed, roughly 20% are singletons.

Sequencing input: blood. V usage is TRBV19 and J usage is TRBJ2-1; possibly TRBD2 for D (5 bases). The clonotype was recovered from a man aged 30-40 years with Graves' ophthalmopathy. The CDR3 DNA is TGTGCCAGTAGTATTGAGATCTTGGCCGGGGTGAATGAGCAGTTCTTC. Protein sequence: CASSIEILAGVNEQFF.